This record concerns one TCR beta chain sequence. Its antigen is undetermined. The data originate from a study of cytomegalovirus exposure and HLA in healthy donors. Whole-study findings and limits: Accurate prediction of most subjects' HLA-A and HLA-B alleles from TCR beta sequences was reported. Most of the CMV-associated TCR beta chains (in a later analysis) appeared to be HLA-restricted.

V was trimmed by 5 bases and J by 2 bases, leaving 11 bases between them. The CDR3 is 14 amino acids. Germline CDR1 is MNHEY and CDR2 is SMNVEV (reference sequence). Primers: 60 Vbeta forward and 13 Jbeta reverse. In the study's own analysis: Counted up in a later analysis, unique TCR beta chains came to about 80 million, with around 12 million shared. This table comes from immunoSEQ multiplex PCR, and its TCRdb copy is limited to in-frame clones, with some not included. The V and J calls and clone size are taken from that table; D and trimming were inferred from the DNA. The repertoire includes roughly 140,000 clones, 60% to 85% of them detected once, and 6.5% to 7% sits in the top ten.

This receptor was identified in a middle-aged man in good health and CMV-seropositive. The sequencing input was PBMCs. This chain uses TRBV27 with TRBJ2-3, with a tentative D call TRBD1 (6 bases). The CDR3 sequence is CASSAQGTTDTQYF. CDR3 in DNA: TGTGCCAGCAGTGCACAGGGAACCACAGATACGCAGTATTTT.